Each of the 12 T cell receptor beta chains below was sequenced from the same sample in a study of cytomegalovirus exposure and HLA in healthy donors. Method: immunoSEQ multiplex PCR; TCRdb's copy keeps in-frame clones and lacks some. Here the sample spans roughly 280,000 clones, about 86% being singletons. The sequenced material came from PBMCs. The receptors here all came from a woman in her late teens or twenties in good health and CMV-seronegative.

The CDR3 sequence is CASSAHRGLTEAFF. The CDR3, as DNA: TGTGCCAGCAGTGCGCACAGGGGGCTCACTGAAGCTTTCTTT. The rearrangement links TRBV27 to TRBJ1-1; TRBD1 agrees at 9 bases. The CDR3 is 14 amino acids. After removal of 5 bases from V and 4 bases from J, the junction contained 5 bases not matched to a gene. The V gene's germline CDR1 is MNHEY and CDR2 SMNVEV (reference sequence).

This clone was counted a few times. The chain has TRBV7-7 and TRBJ2-5; 7 nucleotides match TRBD2. Losses at the gene ends were 5 bases for V and 3 bases for J; bases not matched to a gene: 3. The CDR3 spans 13 residues. The germline CDR1 and CDR2 sequences are SSHAT and FNYEAQ (reference sequence). This CDR3 is CASSPGREETQYF. The CDR3 region has the DNA TGTGCCAGCAGCCCGGGGAGGGAAGAGACCCAGTACTTC. Full variable domain (remainder filled in from reference TRBV7-7 and TRBJ2-5): GAGVSQSPRYKVTKRGQDVTLRCDPISSHATLYWYQQALGQGPEFLTYFNYEAQPDKSGLPSDRFSAERPEGSISTLTIQRTEQRDSAMYRCASSPGREETQYFGPGTRLLVL.

The V gene is TRBV10-3, the J gene TRBJ1-2; the match to TRBD1 covers 7 bases. This CDR3 region has 15 residues. CDR1 ENHRY and CDR2 SYGVKD come from the germline V gene. V was clipped by 3 bases and J by 3 bases; unmatched bases: 7. The chain's CDR3 is CAISEGAGGDYGYTF. The CDR3 nucleotides are TGTGCCATCAGTGAAGGGGCAGGGGGTGACTATGGCTACACCTTC.

This clone was seen a few times. This chain connects TRBV30 to TRBJ2-7; 9 bases are shared with TRBD1. The CDR3 totals 13 residues. CDR1 and CDR2 (germline): GTSNPN, SVGIG (reference sequence). J gave up 5 bases and V 2 bases, and 4 bases lay outside the gene matches. The CDR3 DNA reads as TGTGCCTGGAGTCCGGACAGGGGCAACGAGCAGTACTTC. It encodes CAWSPDRGNEQYF.

The sample holds one count of this clone. The CDR3 is CASSLKRGAQETQYF. The DNA for the CDR3 is TGTGCCAGCAGCCTGAAGCGGGGGGCCCAAGAGACCCAGTACTTC. This chain links TRBV27 with TRBJ2-5; 9 nucleotides line up with TRBD2. There are 15 residues in the CDR3. Germline lookup yields CDR1 MNHEY and CDR2 SMNVEV (reference sequence). Trimming at V came to 6 bases and at J to 1 base, leaving 6 bases not matched to a gene.

DNA for the CDR3: TGTGCCCTCGGAGGGGAAAGTGTAACTGAAGCTTTCTTT. Amino acids: CALGGESVTEAFF. The J gene is TRBJ1-1, the V gene TRBV19, with D tentatively TRBD1 (5 bases). Germline CDR1 LNHDA, CDR2 SQIVND (reference sequence). V lost 11 bases to trimming and J lost 5 bases, with 18 bases between them. The CDR3 is 13 amino acids. The full variable domain, completed using reference TRBV19 and TRBJ1-1, is DGGITQSPKYLFRKEGQNVTLSCEQNLNHDAMYWYRQDPGQGLRLIYYSQIVNDFQKGDIAEGYSVSREKKESFPLTVTSAQKNPTAFYLCALGGESVTEAFFGQGTRLTVV.

The gene calls are TRBV18 and TRBJ2-7; 9 bases agree with TRBD2. The CDR3 length is 17 residues. The germline gives CDR1 KGHSH, CDR2 LQKENI. V lost 3 bases, J lost 1 base, and 10 bases stayed unmatched. The CDR3 DNA sequence: TGTGCCAGCTCACCTTCACATAGCGGGAGTTTATCCTACGAGCAGTACTTC. This encodes CASSPSHSGSLSYEQYF.

The chain uses TRBV27 and TRBJ1-1, with a possible D match to TRBD1 (6 bases). There are 15 residues in the CDR3. The V gene lost 3 bases and the J gene lost 0 bases, with 11 bases spanning the gap. CDR1 is MNHEY and CDR2 is SMNVEV in the germline V gene (reference sequence). CDR3 in amino acids: CASSFVDRMNTEAFF. The CDR3 coding sequence is TGTGCCAGCAGTTTCGTGGACAGAATGAACACTGAAGCTTTCTTT.

This clone was seen more than once but under ten times. V usage is TRBV4-1 and J usage is TRBJ2-7; 9 nucleotides align to TRBD1. The CDR3 extends over 17 amino acids. With 4 bases clipped from V and 3 bases from J, the junction kept 13 bases outside the gene matches. Germline values: CDR1 MGHRA, CDR2 YSYEKL. The CDR3 DNA sequence: TGCGCCAGCAGCCCCCGAGATAAGACAGGGGGAAGCTACGAGCAGTACTTC. Amino acid sequence: CASSPRDKTGGSYEQYF.

J is TRBJ1-5 and V is TRBV7-2; TRBD1 matches 7 bases. CDR1 and CDR2 (germline): SGHTA, FQGNSA. The CDR3 is made up of 15 amino acids. V trimming: 5 bases; J trimming: 3 bases; junction bases outside the gene matches: 7. The CDR3 DNA sequence: TGTGCCAGCAGCCCCCTCGACAGGGCCAATCAGCCCCAGCATTTT. This translates into CASSPLDRANQPQHF.

The chain recombines TRBV4-1 with TRBJ1-1; D ambiguous. The V and J ends lost 0 bases and 2 bases respectively, with 13 bases between them. This CDR3 contains 16 residues. CDR1 MGHRA and CDR2 YSYEKL come from the germline V gene. CDR3 region: CASSQDEVVRNTEAFF. CDR3 DNA: TGCGCCAGCAGCCAAGATGAGGTCGTCAGAAACACTGAAGCTTTCTTT.

The chain couples TRBV7-8 to TRBJ2-7, with TRBD2 matching over 14 bases. V lost 6 bases, J lost 3 bases, and 4 bases stayed unmatched. CDR3 size: 15 residues. CDR1 SGHVS and CDR2 FQNEAQ come from the germline V gene. The CDR3 is CASRQTSGGVYEQYF. CDR3 sequence (DNA): TGTGCCAGCAGACAGACTAGCGGGGGGGTCTACGAGCAGTACTTC.